This record concerns one T cell receptor beta chain sequence. This clone was detected once. Its antigen is currently not known. It has no much larger one-base neighbor in the sample; base qualities were not kept. The library came from the immunoSEQ multiplex PCR assay. This is the immuneACCESS table as TCRdb keeps it, with only in-frame sequences that have V and J called. A part of the clones is gone; compared with another copy, unresolved V genes explain less than half, and the rest is unexplained. The sample contains about 61,000 clones, about 97% of them found a single time. Of the sample, 0.15% to 0.25% is held by the ten largest clones. The CDR3 has 16 amino acids, counting the end cysteine and phenylalanine. CDR3 DNA only is kept here, 48 bases in frame from base 1. For this chain, trimming is 0 bases at the V end and 3 bases at the J end, and the number of junction bases without a gene match is 8. Taken from the germline V gene, the CDR1 and CDR2 loops are SGDLS and YYNGEE.

These data are taken from a study of technical replicates of blood from a handful of donors (dated by TCRdb to about 2017). The TCR was taken from a human donor in good health. Specimen: T cells isolated from PBMCs. The chain is encoded by TRBV9 joined to TRBJ2-5; 7 bases in the junction line up with TRBD1. In nucleotide form, the sequence is TGTGCCAGCAGCGTAGGGAAAGGGGGCCGGGAAGAGACCCAGTACTTC. The translation is CASSVGKGGREETQYF.